This T cell receptor beta chain was profiled in a study of T cells in Graves' hyperthyroidism and ophthalmopathy (dated by TCRdb to the late 2010s). About the full investigation: Peripheral blood samples were taken at the time of initial diagnosis, prior to any treatment. Once sampling was done, hyperthyroidism patients were given methimazole at a starting dose of 30 mg daily, whereas ophthalmopathy patients were given high-dose intravenous methylprednisolone. To identify distinguishing TCR V-J signatures, a discovery cohort of about 95 patients was used, comprising approximately 40 with Graves' ophthalmopathy and some 60 with stable Graves' hyperthyroidism. Whether ophthalmopathy could be predicted prospectively was tested in an independent validation cohort made up of under 20 hyperthyroidism patients plus 17 patients who later progressed to ophthalmopathy. TCR Vbeta CDR3 sequencing of some 140 peripheral blood samples (43 ophthalmopathy, 70 to 85 hyperthyroidism and approximately 17 progressor patients) is reported in the paper. The 95 to 100 discovery patients were divided at random into training and test sets in a 7:3 ratio. In addition, the study compared T-cell repertoires in thyroid tissue and in blood from about six Graves' hyperthyroidism patients. Overall results and qualifications from the work: In validation, the model predicted progression to ophthalmopathy a median of approximately 6.6 months before onset, with approximately 71% sensitivity and 72.22% specificity. Most expanded thyroid clonotypes (frequency above 0.001) were also detected in blood, a finding suggesting that blood repertoires may reflect thyroid immune responses. A model built on a 13 V-J signature distinguished ophthalmopathy from stable hyperthyroidism, reaching around 90% sensitivity and approximately 81% specificity in cross-validation and 80%/75% in testing. Sample size was not statistically predetermined, and blinding of investigators to group allocation was not performed.

For this clonotype: This clone's antigen is unknown. Just one base apart from a much larger clone, this may be a read error.

Hyperthyroidism patients were aged 18 to 65 years and newly diagnosed, with disease duration of less than 2 months. Any patient with an uncontrolled infection, another autoimmune disease, pregnancy or lactation was excluded. Clinical symptoms, serum thyroxine and TRAb, thyroid ultrasound, and orbital computed tomography formed the basis for the diagnoses. Blood from progressor patients was collected at the time of first diagnosis with hyperthyroidism, before any ophthalmopathy symptoms had appeared. PBMCs were separated from approximately 9.9 ml of fresh peripheral blood using Ficoll-Paque density gradient centrifugation. Progressor patients were first diagnosed with Graves' hyperthyroidism and then developed ophthalmopathy during follow-up. Trizol reagent was used to extract total RNA, and RNA quality was then checked on an Agilent 2100 Bioanalyzer. The TCR beta CDR3 regions were amplified from the RNA transcripts. For the first round of RT-PCR on the TCR CDR3, the HTBI primer set was used together with the Qiagen OneStep RT-PCR kit. Libraries were constructed in a second round of multiplex PCR, after which size selection and purification were carried out. Paired-end sequencing of the libraries was performed with 100 bp reads on an Illumina HiSeq2000. The published analysis was carried out like this. SOAPnuke was used to process the raw data, throwing out any read that contained adapters or uncalled bases, had a mean Phred below 15, or lacked an exact constant-primer or identifier match. COPE v1.2.5 was used to merge the high-quality paired reads, and each unique nucleotide sequence was defined as a clonotype. Clonotypes were aligned to IMGT TRBV, TRBD and TRBJ reference segments using MiTCR v1.1. The analysis was restricted to V-J combinations with a frequency above 0.0001, which together covered just over 98% of the repertoires. The TCS score was defined as the ratio of F50 (clonal expansion) to E x V (chaos), calculated using BLOSUM62-based TCRdist between CDR3 peptides within each V-J. Welch's t-statistics and random forest reduced 514 V-J features to about 12, which were used in a naive Bayes classifier (R e1071). TCRdb reran the public reads through fastp at Q25 and MiXCR, keeping productive beta chains. Identical CDR3 protein sequences are pooled into one entry, listed with their most common genes and DNA. The V and J calls were determined by TCRdb, not by the authors. This sample comprises around 700,000 distinct CDR3 sequences, about 17% of them detected only once. The top ten clonotypes cover around 15% of the sample.

The CDR3 covers 13 residues, taking in both the cysteine and the phenylalanine. Kept here is only the CDR3 DNA, which spans 39 bases and is read in frame from base 1. The germline V gene gives CDR1 as MNHEY and CDR2 as SVGEGT. What was sequenced was blood. The origin of this receptor is a woman aged 45-59 years with Graves' hyperthyroidism that later progressed to Graves' ophthalmopathy. The chain is made from TRBV6-2 or TRBV6-3 and TRBJ2-3; the D gene is not confidently resolved. The CDR3: CVVEHWSTDTQYF. The DNA sequence is given as TGTGTGGTGGAACACTGGAGCACAGATACGCAGTATTTT.